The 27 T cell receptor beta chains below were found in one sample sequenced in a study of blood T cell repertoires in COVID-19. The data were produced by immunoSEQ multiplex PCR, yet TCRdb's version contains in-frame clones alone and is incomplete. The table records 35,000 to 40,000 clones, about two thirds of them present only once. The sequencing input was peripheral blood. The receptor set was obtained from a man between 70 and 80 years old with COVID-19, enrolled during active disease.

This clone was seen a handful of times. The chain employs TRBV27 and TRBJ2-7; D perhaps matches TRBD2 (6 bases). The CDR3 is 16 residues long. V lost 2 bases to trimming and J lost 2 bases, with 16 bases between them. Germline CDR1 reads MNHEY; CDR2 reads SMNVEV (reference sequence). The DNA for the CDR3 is TGTGCCAGCAGTTTAGAGTGGGTAGCGGCCGCCTACGAGCAGTACTTC. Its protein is CASSLEWVAAAYEQYF.

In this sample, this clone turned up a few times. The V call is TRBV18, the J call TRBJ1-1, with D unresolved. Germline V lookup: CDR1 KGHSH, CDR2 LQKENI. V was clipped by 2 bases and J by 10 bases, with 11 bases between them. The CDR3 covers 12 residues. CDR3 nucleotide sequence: TGTGCCAGCTCACCAGATGTGCGGGGAGCTTTCTTT. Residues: CASSPDVRGAFF.

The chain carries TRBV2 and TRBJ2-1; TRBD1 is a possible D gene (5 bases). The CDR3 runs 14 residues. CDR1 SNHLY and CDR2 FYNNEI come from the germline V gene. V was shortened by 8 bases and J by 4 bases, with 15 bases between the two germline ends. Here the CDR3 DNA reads TGTGCCAGCTCGTCAGGGTGGTCTTACAATGAGCAGTTCTTC. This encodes CASSSGWSYNEQFF.

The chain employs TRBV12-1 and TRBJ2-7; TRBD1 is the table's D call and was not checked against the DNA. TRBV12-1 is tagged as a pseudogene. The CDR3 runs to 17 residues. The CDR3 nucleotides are TGTGCCAGCAGCCCAAGAACGGGACATCCTACCCTATACGAGCAGTACTTC. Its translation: CASSPRTGHPTLYEQYF.

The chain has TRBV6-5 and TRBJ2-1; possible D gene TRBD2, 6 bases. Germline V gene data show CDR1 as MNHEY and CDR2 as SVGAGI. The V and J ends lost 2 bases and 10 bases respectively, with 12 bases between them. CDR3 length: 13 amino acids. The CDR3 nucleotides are TGTGCCAGCAGTTACCCGAAGGAGGGGGAGCAGTTCTTC. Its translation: CASSYPKEGEQFF.

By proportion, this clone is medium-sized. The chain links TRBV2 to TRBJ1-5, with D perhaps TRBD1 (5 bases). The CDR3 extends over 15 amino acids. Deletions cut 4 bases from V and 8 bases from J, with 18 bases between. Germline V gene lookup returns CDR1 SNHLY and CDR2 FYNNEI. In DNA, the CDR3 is TGTGCCAGCAGTGTTCACCGGTCGGGGGGTAAGCCCCAGCATTTT. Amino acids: CASSVHRSGGKPQHF.

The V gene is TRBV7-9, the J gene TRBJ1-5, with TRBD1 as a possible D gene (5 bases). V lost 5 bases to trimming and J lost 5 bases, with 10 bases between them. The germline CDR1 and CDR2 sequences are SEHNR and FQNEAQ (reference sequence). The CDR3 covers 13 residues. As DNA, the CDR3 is TGTGCCAGCAGCCGTTCGGGGGATCAGCCCCAGCATTTT. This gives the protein CASSRSGDQPQHF.

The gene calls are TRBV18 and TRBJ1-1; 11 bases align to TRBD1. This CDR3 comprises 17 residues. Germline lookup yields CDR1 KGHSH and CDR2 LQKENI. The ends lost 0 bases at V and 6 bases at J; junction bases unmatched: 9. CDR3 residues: CASSPPMGTGGWAEAFF. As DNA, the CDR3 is TGTGCCAGCTCACCACCGATGGGGACAGGGGGTTGGGCTGAAGCTTTCTTT.

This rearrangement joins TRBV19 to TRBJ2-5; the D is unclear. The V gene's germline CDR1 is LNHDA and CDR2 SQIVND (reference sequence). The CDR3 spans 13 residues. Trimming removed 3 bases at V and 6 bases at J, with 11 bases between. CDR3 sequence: CASSITLGQTQYF. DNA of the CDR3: TGTGCCAGTAGTATCACGCTAGGTCAGACCCAGTACTTC.

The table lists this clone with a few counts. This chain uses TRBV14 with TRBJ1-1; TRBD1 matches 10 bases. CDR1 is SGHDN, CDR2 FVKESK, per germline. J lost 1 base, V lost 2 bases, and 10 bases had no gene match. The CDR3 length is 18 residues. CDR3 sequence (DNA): TGTGCCAGCAGCCAATTCTCCGGGACAGGGGTGCCGAACACTGAAGCTTTCTTT. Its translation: CASSQFSGTGVPNTEAFF.

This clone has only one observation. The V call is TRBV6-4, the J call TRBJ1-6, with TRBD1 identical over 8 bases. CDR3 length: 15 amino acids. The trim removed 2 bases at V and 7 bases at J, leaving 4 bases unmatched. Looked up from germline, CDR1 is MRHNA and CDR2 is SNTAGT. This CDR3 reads CASSDGTGINSPLHF. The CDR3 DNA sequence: TGTGCCAGCAGTGACGGGACAGGAATCAATTCACCCCTCCACTTT.

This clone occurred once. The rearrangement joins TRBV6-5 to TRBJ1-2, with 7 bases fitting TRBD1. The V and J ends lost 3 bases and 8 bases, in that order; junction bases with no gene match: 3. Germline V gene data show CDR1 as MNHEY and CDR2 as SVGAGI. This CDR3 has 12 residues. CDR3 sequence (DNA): TGTGCCAGCAGTTATAGGGGGCGCGGCTACACCTTC. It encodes CASSYRGRGYTF.

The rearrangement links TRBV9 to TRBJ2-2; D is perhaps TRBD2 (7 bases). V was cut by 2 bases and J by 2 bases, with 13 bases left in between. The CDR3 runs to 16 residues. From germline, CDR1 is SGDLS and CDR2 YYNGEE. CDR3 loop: CASSVGGGRNTGELFF. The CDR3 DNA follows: TGTGCCAGCAGCGTGGGAGGGGGGCGTAACACCGGGGAGCTGTTTTTT.

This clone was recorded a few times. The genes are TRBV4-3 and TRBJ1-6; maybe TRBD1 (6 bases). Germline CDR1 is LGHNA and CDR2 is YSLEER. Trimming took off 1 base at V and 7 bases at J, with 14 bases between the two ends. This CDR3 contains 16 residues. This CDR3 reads CASSQVLTGPNSPLHF. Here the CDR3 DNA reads TGCGCCAGCAGCCAAGTCCTGACAGGCCCAAATTCACCCCTCCACTTT.

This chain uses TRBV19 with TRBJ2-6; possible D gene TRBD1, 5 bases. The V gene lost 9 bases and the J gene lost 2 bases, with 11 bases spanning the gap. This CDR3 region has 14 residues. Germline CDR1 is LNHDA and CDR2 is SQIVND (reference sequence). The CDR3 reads CASPGMAGANVLTF. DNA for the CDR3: TGTGCCAGCCCAGGGATGGCTGGGGCCAACGTCCTGACTTTC.

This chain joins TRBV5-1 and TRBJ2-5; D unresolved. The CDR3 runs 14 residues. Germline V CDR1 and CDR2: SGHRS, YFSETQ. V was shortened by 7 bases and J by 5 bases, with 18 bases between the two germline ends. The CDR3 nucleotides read TGCGCCAGCGATCACTCTAGTCCCACGGAGACCCAGTACTTC. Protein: CASDHSSPTETQYF.

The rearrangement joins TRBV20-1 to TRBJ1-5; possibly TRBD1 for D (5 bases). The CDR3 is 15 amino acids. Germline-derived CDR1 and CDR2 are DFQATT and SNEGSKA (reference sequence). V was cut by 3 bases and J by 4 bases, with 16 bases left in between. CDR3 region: CSASFLTEPNQPQHF. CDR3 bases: TGCAGTGCTAGTTTTTTGACAGAGCCTAATCAGCCCCAGCATTTT.

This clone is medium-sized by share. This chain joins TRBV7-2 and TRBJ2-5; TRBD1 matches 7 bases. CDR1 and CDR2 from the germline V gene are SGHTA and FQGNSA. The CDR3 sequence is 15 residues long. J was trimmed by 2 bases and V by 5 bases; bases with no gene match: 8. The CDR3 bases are TGTGCCAGCAGCCCACTACAGGGGTCACAAGAGACCCAGTACTTC. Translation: CASSPLQGSQETQYF.

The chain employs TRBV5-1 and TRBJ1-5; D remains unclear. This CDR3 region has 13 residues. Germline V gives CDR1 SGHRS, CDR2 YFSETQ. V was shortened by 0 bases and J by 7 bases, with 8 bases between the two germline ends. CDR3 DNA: TGCGCCAGCAGCTTGGACGGGATGCAGCCCCAGCATTTT. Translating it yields CASSLDGMQPQHF. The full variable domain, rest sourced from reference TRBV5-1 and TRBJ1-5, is KAGVTQTPRYLIKTRGQQVTLSCSPISGHRSVSWYQQTPGQGLQFLFEYFSETQRNKGNFPGRFSGRQFSNSRSEMNVSTLELGDSALYLCASSLDGMQPQHFGDGTRLSIL.

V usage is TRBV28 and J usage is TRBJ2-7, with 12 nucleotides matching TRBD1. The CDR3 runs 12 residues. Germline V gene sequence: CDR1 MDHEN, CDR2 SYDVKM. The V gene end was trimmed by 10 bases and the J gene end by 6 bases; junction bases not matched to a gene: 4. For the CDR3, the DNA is TGTGCCACAGGGACAGGGGGCCCCGAGCAGTACTTC. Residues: CATGTGGPEQYF.

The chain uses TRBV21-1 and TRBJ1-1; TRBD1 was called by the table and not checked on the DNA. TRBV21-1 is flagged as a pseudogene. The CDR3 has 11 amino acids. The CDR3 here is CASSETGRAFF. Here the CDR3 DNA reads TGTGCCAGCAGCGAGACAGGGAGAGCTTTCTTT.

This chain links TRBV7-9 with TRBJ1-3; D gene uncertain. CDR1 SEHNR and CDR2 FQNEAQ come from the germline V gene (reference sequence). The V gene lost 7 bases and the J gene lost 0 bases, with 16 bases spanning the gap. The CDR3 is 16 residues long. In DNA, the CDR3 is TGTGCCAGCATCCATTTCCCGGAGGGCTCTGGAAACACCATATATTTT. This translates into CASIHFPEGSGNTIYF.

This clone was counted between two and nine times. Here the CDR3 reads CASRGGLSGGNTIYF. CDR3 DNA sequence: TGTGCCAGCAGAGGGGGCTTATCCGGTGGAAACACCATATATTTT. V and J are TRBV7-2 and TRBJ1-3, with TRBD1 matching over 7 bases. CDR1 is SGHTA and CDR2 is FQGNSA in the germline V gene. The CDR3 sequence is 15 residues long. J gave up 3 bases and V 6 bases, and 8 bases lay outside the gene matches.

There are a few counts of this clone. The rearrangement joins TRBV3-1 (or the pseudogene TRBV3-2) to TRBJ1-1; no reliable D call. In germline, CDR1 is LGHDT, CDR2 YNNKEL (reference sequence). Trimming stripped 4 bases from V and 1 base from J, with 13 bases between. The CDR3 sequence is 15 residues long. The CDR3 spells CASSPSRFQNTEAFF. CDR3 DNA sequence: TGTGCCAGCAGCCCCTCTAGGTTCCAGAACACTGAAGCTTTCTTT.

In DNA, the CDR3 is TGCGCCAGCAACCCCCCGACAACTAGCGGGAGCCCTATCTACAATGAGCAGTTCTTC. It is translated as CASNPPTTSGSPIYNEQFF. The rearrangement uses TRBV10-2 and TRBJ2-1; TRBD2 agrees at 11 bases. The CDR3 runs to 19 residues. Germline-derived CDR1 and CDR2 are WSHSY and SAAADI. V lost 7 bases, J lost 3 bases, and 17 bases stayed unmatched.

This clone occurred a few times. The CDR3 sequence is CASSLVAGARAGELFF. In nucleotides, the CDR3 is TGTGCCAGCAGCTTAGTAGCGGGAGCTAGGGCCGGGGAGCTGTTTTTT. The V call is TRBV11-1, the J call TRBJ2-2; 9 bases match TRBD2. After removal of 1 base from V and 6 bases from J, the junction contained 6 bases not matched to a gene. CDR1 and CDR2 (germline): SGHAT, FQDESV (reference sequence). CDR3 size: 16 residues.

CDR3 in amino acids: CASSATGASYQPQHF. The CDR3 region has the DNA TGTGCCAGCAGCGCCACAGGGGCATCTTATCAGCCCCAGCATTTT. The chain joins TRBV25-1 to TRBJ1-5, with 7 bases matching TRBD1. Losses at the gene ends were 6 bases for V and 5 bases for J; bases not matched to a gene: 10. CDR1 is MGHDK and CDR2 is SYGVNS in the germline V gene. This CDR3 is built from 15 residues.